These 8 T cell receptor beta chains came from one sample sequenced in a study of blood T cell repertoires in COVID-19. Data came from immunoSEQ multiplex PCR; TCRdb stores just in-frame clones and leaves some out. The sample holds under 300,000 clones, 88% seen once. The sequenced sample was peripheral blood. The receptor source for this set is a woman between 40 and 50 years old who had recovered from COVID-19.

V is TRBV7-2 and J is TRBJ1-1; 8 positions agree with TRBD1. J lost 1 base, V lost 4 bases, and 2 bases had no gene match. The CDR3 runs to 14 residues. Germline V gene sequence: CDR1 SGHTA, CDR2 FQGNSA. The CDR3 DNA follows: TGTGCCAGCAGCTCAACAGGGGGGAACACTGAAGCTTTCTTT. Amino acid sequence: CASSSTGGNTEAFF.

The rearrangement links TRBV2 to TRBJ2-3, with 9 bases identical to TRBD2. V gave up 1 base and J gave up 0 bases; unmatched junction bases: 2. CDR1 and CDR2 (germline): SNHLY, FYNNEI. There are 16 residues in the CDR3. The CDR3 coding sequence is TGTGCCAGCAGTGAAGGGAGCGGGAGGAGCACAGATACGCAGTATTTT. It encodes CASSEGSGRSTDTQYF.

This sequence joins TRBV4-2 and TRBJ2-7; TRBD1 might be the D (6 bases). V lost 0 bases, J lost 3 bases, and 18 bases lay in between. CDR1 is LGHNA and CDR2 is YNFKEQ in the germline V gene. This CDR3 spans 17 amino acids. The CDR3 region is CASSQDVSRGILYEQYF. For the CDR3, the DNA is TGTGCCAGCAGCCAAGATGTATCCAGGGGTATCCTCTACGAGCAGTACTTC.

This chain connects TRBV3-1 (or the pseudogene TRBV3-2) to TRBJ1-3, with no clear D. Germline-derived CDR1 and CDR2 are LGHDT and YNNKEL (reference sequence). This CDR3 contains 16 residues. V was trimmed by 0 bases and J by 0 bases, leaving 9 bases between them. Written as DNA, the CDR3 is TGTGCCAGCAGCCAAGAGGCTCTCATCTCTGGAAACACCATATATTTT. Its protein product is CASSQEALISGNTIYF.

The V and J genes are TRBV7-9 and TRBJ1-5; 7 bases are shared with TRBD1. V was pared by 5 bases and J by 1 base, with 5 bases of the junction left unmatched. Per germline, CDR1 SEHNR and CDR2 FQNEAQ (reference sequence). The CDR3 is 15 amino acids. CDR3 bases: TGTGCCAGCAGCCCAGGGGGGACAAGCAATCAGCCCCAGCATTTT. It encodes CASSPGGTSNQPQHF. The complete variable domain, with remaining parts taken from reference TRBV7-9 and TRBJ1-5, reads DTGVSQNPRHKITKRGQNVTFRCDPISEHNRLYWYRQTLGQGPEFLTYFQNEAQLEKSRLLSDRFSAERPKGSFSTLEIQRTEQGDSAMYLCASSPGGTSNQPQHFGDGTRLSIL.

This clone was observed once. The chain is built from TRBV5-4 and TRBJ1-4; D perhaps matches TRBD1 (5 bases). CDR3 length: 18 residues. CDR1 SGHNT and CDR2 YYREEE come from the germline V gene (reference sequence). The V and J ends lost 0 bases and 3 bases respectively, with 18 bases between them. DNA of the CDR3: TGTGCCAGCAGCTTGGGCCCCCCGGCGGGGACGGCTAATGAAAAACTGTTTTTT. This encodes CASSLGPPAGTANEKLFF.

The chain links TRBV5-6 to TRBJ2-1, with TRBD1 matching 7 bases. This CDR3 spans 14 amino acids. Germline V gene sequence: CDR1 SGHDT, CDR2 YYEEEE. The J segment lost 4 bases and the V segment lost 4 bases, leaving 5 bases of the junction unmatched. The CDR3 sequence: CASSPGTVYNEQFF. The CDR3 bases are TGTGCCAGCAGCCCCGGGACAGTATACAATGAGCAGTTCTTC.

V gene TRBV5-4 combines with J gene TRBJ1-4; D possibly corresponds to TRBD1 (5 bases). The length of the CDR3 is 14 residues. Deletions cut 1 base from V and 5 bases from J, with 9 bases between. CDR1 is SGHNT, CDR2 YYREEE, per germline (reference sequence). The CDR3 is CASSLRGLNEKLFF. The CDR3 DNA follows: TGTGCCAGCAGCTTGCGGGGACTAAATGAAAAACTGTTTTTT.